A single sample gave rise to the 20 T cell receptor beta chains below, sequenced in a study of cytomegalovirus exposure and HLA in healthy donors. 13 Jbeta primers and 60 Vbeta primers were used for the PCR. Repertoires were generated with immunoSEQ multiplex PCR, while TCRdb's copy carries only in-frame clones and drops some. The sample includes around 140,000 clones, 60% to 80% of them seen just once. Sequenced sample: PBMCs. These receptors all stem from a man aged 40-49 years in good health and CMV-seronegative.

This clone was counted once. V usage is TRBV7-2 and J usage is TRBJ2-7; the match to TRBD1 covers 9 bases. The V gene's germline CDR1 is SGHTA and CDR2 FQGNSA. There are 15 residues in the CDR3. V lost 5 bases and J lost 2; bases outside the gene matches: 7. CDR3 nucleotide sequence: TGTGCCAGCAGCCCCCAGACAGGGGGGCCCTACGAGCAGTACTTC. Amino acids: CASSPQTGGPYEQYF.

This chain uses TRBV4-2 with TRBJ1-4; possibly TRBD1 for D (5 bases). The CDR3 is 15 residues long. With 0 bases removed from V and 7 bases from J, the gap between germline ends came to 12 bases. From germline, CDR1 is LGHNA and CDR2 YNFKEQ. Written as DNA, the CDR3 is TGTGCCAGCAGCCAAGACCCCTACGGGGGTGAAAAACTGTTTTTT. Its translation is CASSQDPYGGEKLFF.

The genes are TRBV18 and TRBJ1-1; 9 bases match TRBD1. Trimming took 3 bases from V and 3 from J; bases not matched to a gene: 5. Germline CDR1 KGHSH, CDR2 LQKENI. The CDR3 loop spans 15 amino acids. The CDR3 is CASSPRQGVDTEAFF. The CDR3 DNA sequence: TGTGCCAGCTCACCTAGACAGGGGGTAGACACTGAAGCTTTCTTT.

This clone was counted a few times. The V and J genes are TRBV5-6 and TRBJ1-3; D unresolved. V was shortened by 5 bases and J by 0 bases, with 12 bases between the two germline ends. CDR3 length: 15 residues. CDR1 and CDR2 (germline): SGHDT, YYEEEE. The CDR3 DNA follows: TGTGCCAGCAGTCCGGGATTTAGCTCTGGAAACACCATATATTTT. Its protein product is CASSPGFSSGNTIYF. Using reference TRBV5-6 and TRBJ1-3 for the parts outside the CDR3, the full variable domain is DAGVTQSPTHLIKTRGQQVTLRCSPKSGHDTVSWYQQALGQGPQFIFQYYEEEERQRGNFPDRFSGHQFPNYSSELNVNALLLGDSALYLCASSPGFSSGNTIYFGEGSWLTVV.

The chain is built from TRBV15 and TRBJ1-2; 8 bases align to TRBD1. V trimming: 0 bases; J trimming: 8 bases; junction bases outside the gene matches: 11. CDR3 length: 16 residues. CDR1 and CDR2 (germline): LNHNV, YYDKDF (reference sequence). CDR3 bases: TGTGCCACCAGCAGAGAGGTCCTGGCAGGGGGCGTGGGCTACACCTTC. Encoded protein: CATSREVLAGGVGYTF.

This chain uses TRBV30 with TRBJ1-3; possible D gene TRBD1, 6 bases. Germline V lookup: CDR1 GTSNPN, CDR2 SVGIG (reference sequence). The CDR3 length is 15 residues. Trimming left V 2 bases short and J 4 bases short, with 15 bases between. Here the CDR3 reads CAWSSPGVGGNTIYF. CDR3 in DNA: TGTGCCTGGAGTTCCCCAGGGGTCGGCGGAAACACCATATATTTT.

The chain recombines TRBV27 with TRBJ2-1; tentatively, D is TRBD2 (6 bases). Germline lookup yields CDR1 MNHEY and CDR2 SMNVEV (reference sequence). V lost 7 bases and J 2 bases, leaving 15 bases between the germline ends. The CDR3 has 15 amino acids. The CDR3 region has the DNA TGTGCCAGCACCCCCCACGGGGGAACCTACAATGAGCAGTTCTTC. It translates to CASTPHGGTYNEQFF.

This clone showed up just a few times. The rearrangement joins TRBV19 to TRBJ2-2; D ambiguous. Germline CDR1 and CDR2: LNHDA and SQIVND (reference sequence). The CDR3 has 15 amino acids. The V gene lost 0 bases and the J gene lost 1 base, with 6 bases spanning the gap. The DNA for the CDR3 is TGTGCCAGTAGTATAGAACTGCTGAACACCGGGGAGCTGTTTTTT. Translated: CASSIELLNTGELFF.

This chain connects TRBV5-1 to TRBJ1-2; D unclear. The CDR3 runs 15 residues. Germline-derived CDR1 and CDR2 are SGHRS and YFSETQ. V was trimmed by 2 bases and J by 7 bases, leaving 18 bases between them. The CDR3 here is CASSFGSSGSFGYTF. In DNA form, the CDR3 reads TGCGCCAGCAGCTTTGGGAGCTCGGGGTCTTTTGGCTACACCTTC.

The gene calls are TRBV11-2 and TRBJ2-5; tentative D call: TRBD2 (5 bases). In germline, CDR1 is SGHAT, CDR2 FQNNGV. Trimming removed 7 bases from V and 5 bases from J, with 11 bases in between. The CDR3 has 12 amino acids. The CDR3, as DNA: TGTGCCAGCACCCGAACGGGGGAGACCCAGTACTTC. Its protein product is CASTRTGETQYF.

This chain connects TRBV4-3 to TRBJ2-7; 9 bases match TRBD2. Germline loops: CDR1 LGHNA, CDR2 YSLEER. The CDR3 totals 16 residues. J was trimmed by 0 bases and V by 3 bases; bases with no gene match: 6. The CDR3 DNA follows: TGCGCCAGCAGCCACTTTACAGCGGGAGGCTCCTACGAGCAGTACTTC. It encodes CASSHFTAGGSYEQYF.

This chain links TRBV5-6 with TRBJ2-3; 7 bases agree with TRBD2. The CDR3 consists of 14 residues. With 2 bases clipped from V and 5 bases from J, the junction kept 5 bases outside the gene matches. CDR1 and CDR2 (germline): SGHDT, YYEEEE. CDR3 DNA sequence: TGTGCCAGCAGCTTAGGACTAGTGCGAGATACGCAGTATTTT. It is translated as CASSLGLVRDTQYF.

V gene TRBV5-5 combines with J gene TRBJ1-5; a weak D match, TRBD1 (6 bases). The CDR3 is 15 amino acids. Germline V gene sequence: CDR1 SGHKS, CDR2 YYEKEE (reference sequence). Deletions cut 1 base from V and 8 bases from J, with 16 bases between. For the CDR3, the DNA is TGTGCCAGCAGCTTGTATTGGGGGGGCACGGAGCCCCAGCATTTT. It is translated as CASSLYWGGTEPQHF.

This chain links TRBV7-6 with TRBJ2-2; TRBD1 agrees at 9 bases. CDR1 is SGHVS and CDR2 is FNYEAQ in the germline V gene. This CDR3 contains 15 residues. J was trimmed by 4 bases and V by 6 bases; bases with no gene match: 6. DNA for the CDR3: TGTGCCAGCAGACATCCGGGACAGGGCACCGGGGAGCTGTTTTTT. Translated, it gives CASRHPGQGTGELFF.

The chain joins TRBV29-1 to TRBJ1-2; perhaps TRBD1 as D (6 bases). Germline CDR1 is SQVTM and CDR2 is ANQGSEA. This CDR3 has 14 amino acids. V dropped 5 bases and J dropped 1 base, with 14 bases sitting between them. CDR3 residues: CSVTRQVHNYGYTF. The CDR3 DNA sequence: TGCAGCGTTACCCGACAGGTCCATAACTATGGCTACACCTTC.

The chain is built from TRBV6-1 and TRBJ1-5, with 9 bases matching TRBD1. V shed 4 bases, J shed 2 bases, and the junction held 9 bases outside the gene matches. There are 17 residues in the CDR3. Germline CDR1 is MNHNS and CDR2 is SASEGT. CDR3 protein: CASSGQPGQGGNQPQHF. Written as DNA, the CDR3 is TGTGCCAGCAGTGGTCAACCGGGACAGGGAGGCAATCAGCCCCAGCATTTT.

The chain links TRBV5-1 to TRBJ2-3; no clear D gene. From germline, CDR1 is SGHRS and CDR2 YFSETQ. CDR3 length equals 15 residues. V was trimmed by 1 base and J by 0 bases, leaving 9 bases between them. The CDR3 DNA reads as TGCGCCAGCAGCTTGCCAGGTCTTAGCACAGATACGCAGTATTTT. This codes for CASSLPGLSTDTQYF.

J is TRBJ2-7 and V is TRBV4-1; no firm D call. CDR3 length: 14 amino acids. V dropped 1 base and J dropped 2 bases, with 9 bases sitting between them. The germline V gene has CDR1 MGHRA and CDR2 YSYEKL. The CDR3 is CASSQGLGAYEQYF. CDR3 sequence (DNA): TGCGCCAGCAGCCAAGGCCTGGGCGCCTACGAGCAGTACTTC.

V usage is TRBV11-2 and J usage is TRBJ1-2; D remains ambiguous. The CDR3 is 12 residues long. Trimming took off 5 bases at V and 7 bases at J, with 11 bases between the two ends. CDR1 is SGHAT, CDR2 FQNNGV, per germline. CDR3: CASSLEAGGYTF. Here the CDR3 DNA reads TGTGCCAGCAGCCTGGAGGCAGGTGGCTACACCTTC.

The chain couples TRBV5-6 to TRBJ2-2; 11 bases line up with TRBD1. The CDR3 has 15 amino acids. Looked up from germline, CDR1 is SGHDT and CDR2 is YYEEEE. The trim removed 4 bases at V and 5 bases at J, leaving 4 bases unmatched. The DNA of the CDR3 is TGTGCCAGCAGCACGGGACAGGGGGGAACCGGGGAGCTGTTTTTT. It is translated as CASSTGQGGTGELFF.